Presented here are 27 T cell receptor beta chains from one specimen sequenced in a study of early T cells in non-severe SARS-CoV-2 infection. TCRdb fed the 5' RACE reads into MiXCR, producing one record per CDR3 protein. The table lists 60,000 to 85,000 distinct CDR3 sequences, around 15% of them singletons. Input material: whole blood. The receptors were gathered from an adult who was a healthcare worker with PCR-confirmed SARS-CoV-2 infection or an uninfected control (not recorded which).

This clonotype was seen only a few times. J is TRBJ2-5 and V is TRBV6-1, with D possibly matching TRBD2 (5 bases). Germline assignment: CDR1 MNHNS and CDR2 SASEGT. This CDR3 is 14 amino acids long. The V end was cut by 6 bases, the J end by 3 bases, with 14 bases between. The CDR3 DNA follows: TGTGCCAGCAGCGGAGGACGGGCGAAAGAGACCCAGTACTTC. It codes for CASSGGRAKETQYF.

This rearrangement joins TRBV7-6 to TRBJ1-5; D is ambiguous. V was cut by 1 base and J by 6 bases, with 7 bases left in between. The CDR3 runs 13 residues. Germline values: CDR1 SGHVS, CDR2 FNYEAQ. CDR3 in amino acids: CASSLGGIQPQHF. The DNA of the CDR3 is TGTGCCAGCAGCTTAGGGGGAATTCAGCCCCAGCATTTT.

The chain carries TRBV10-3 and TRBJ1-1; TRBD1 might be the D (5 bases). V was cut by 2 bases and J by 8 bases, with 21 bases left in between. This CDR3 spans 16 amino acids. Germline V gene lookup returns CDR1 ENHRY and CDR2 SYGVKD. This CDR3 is CAISEALQRQGIEAFF. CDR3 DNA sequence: TGTGCCATCAGTGAGGCCCTCCAGCGCCAGGGCATAGAAGCTTTCTTT.

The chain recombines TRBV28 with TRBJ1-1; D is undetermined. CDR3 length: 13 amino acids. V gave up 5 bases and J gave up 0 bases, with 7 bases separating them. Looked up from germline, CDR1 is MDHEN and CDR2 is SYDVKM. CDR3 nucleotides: TGTGCCAGCAGTCAAAATTTGAACACTGAAGCTTTCTTT. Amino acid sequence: CASSQNLNTEAFF.

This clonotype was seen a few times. The CDR3 DNA follows: TGTGCCAGCAGCTTGGGGGGAACGGGGAACATTCAGTACTTC. It codes for CASSLGGTGNIQYF. The V and J genes are TRBV11-1 and TRBJ2-4; TRBD2 is a possible D gene (6 bases). V dropped 3 bases and J dropped 7 bases, with 13 bases sitting between them. The CDR3 spans 14 residues. From germline, CDR1 is SGHAT and CDR2 FQDESV (reference sequence).

Written as DNA, the CDR3 is TGTGCCAGCAGCCAGACGGGGAGAGACACAGATACGCAGTATTTT. Its translation is CASSQTGRDTDTQYF. The chain carries TRBV11-2 and TRBJ2-3; the D gene is possibly TRBD2 (5 bases). This CDR3 is built from 15 residues. Trimming stripped 5 bases from V and 2 bases from J, with 14 bases between. Germline assignment: CDR1 SGHAT and CDR2 FQNNGV.

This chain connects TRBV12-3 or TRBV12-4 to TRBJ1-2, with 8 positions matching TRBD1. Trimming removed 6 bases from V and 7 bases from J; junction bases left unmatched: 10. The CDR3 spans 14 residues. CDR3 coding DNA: TGTGCCAGCAGCCGCACCTGGACAGGGACTGGCTACACCTTC. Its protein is CASSRTWTGTGYTF.

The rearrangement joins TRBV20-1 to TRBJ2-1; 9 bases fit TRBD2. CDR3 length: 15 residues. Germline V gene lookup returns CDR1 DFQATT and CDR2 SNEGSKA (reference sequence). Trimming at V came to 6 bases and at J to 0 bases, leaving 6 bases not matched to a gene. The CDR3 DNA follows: TGCAGTGCCATCCATAGCGGGAGCTCCTACAATGAGCAGTTCTTC. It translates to CSAIHSGSSYNEQFF.

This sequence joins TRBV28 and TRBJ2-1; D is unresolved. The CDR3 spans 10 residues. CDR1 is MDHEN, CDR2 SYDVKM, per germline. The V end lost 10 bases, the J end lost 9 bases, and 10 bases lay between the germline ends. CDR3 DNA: TGTGCCACCCGCCGCGGTGAGCAGTTCTTC. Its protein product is CATRRGEQFF.

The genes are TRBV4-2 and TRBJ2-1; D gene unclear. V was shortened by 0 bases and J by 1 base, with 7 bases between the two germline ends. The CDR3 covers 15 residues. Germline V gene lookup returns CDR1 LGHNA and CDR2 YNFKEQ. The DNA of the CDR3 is TGTGCCAGCAGCCAAGAACTGCCTTCCTACAATGAGCAGTTCTTC. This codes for CASSQELPSYNEQFF.

CDR3 sequence reads: CASSSSWEGEQYF. The CDR3 nucleotides are TGTGCCAGCAGTTCCTCCTGGGAGGGCGAGCAGTACTTC. The chain has TRBV6-6 and TRBJ2-7, with 7 bases that match TRBD2. Germline V gene data show CDR1 as MNHNY and CDR2 as SVGAGI (reference sequence). The length of the CDR3 is 13 residues. V shed 4 bases and J 6 bases; nucleotides not matched to a gene: 6.

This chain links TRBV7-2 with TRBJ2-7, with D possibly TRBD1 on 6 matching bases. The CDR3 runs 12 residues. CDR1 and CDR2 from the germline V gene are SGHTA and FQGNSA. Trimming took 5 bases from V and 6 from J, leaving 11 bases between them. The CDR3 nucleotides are TGTGCCAGCAGCCCCCGCAGGGGCGAGCAGTACTTC. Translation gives CASSPRRGEQYF.

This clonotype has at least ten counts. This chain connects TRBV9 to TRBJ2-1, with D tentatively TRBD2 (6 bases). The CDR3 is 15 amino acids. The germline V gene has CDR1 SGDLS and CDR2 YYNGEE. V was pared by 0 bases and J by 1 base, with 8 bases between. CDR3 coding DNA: TGTGCCAGCAGCGTAGGGCGGGGATCCTACAATGAGCAGTTCTTC. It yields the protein CASSVGRGSYNEQFF.

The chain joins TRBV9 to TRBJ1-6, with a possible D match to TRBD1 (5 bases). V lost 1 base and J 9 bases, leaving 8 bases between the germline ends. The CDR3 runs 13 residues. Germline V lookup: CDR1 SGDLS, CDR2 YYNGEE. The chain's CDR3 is CASSVTGVSPLHF. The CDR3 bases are TGTGCCAGCAGCGTAACGGGGGTTTCACCCCTCCACTTT.

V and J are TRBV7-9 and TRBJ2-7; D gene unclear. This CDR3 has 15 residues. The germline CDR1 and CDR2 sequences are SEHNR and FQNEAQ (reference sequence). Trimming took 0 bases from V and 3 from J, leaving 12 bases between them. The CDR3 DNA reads TGTGCCAGCAGCTTAGCCGATTCACTATACTACGAGCAGTACTTC. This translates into CASSLADSLYYEQYF.

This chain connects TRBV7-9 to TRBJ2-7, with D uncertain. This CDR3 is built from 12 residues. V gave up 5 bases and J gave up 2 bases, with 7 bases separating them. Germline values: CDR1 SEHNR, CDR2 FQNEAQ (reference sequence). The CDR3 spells CASSPATYEQYF. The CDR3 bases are TGTGCCAGCAGCCCAGCGACCTACGAGCAGTACTTC. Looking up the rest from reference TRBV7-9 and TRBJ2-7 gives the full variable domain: DTGVSQNPRHKITKRGQNVTFRCDPISEHNRLYWYRQTLGQGPEFLTYFQNEAQLEKSRLLSDRFSAERPKGSFSTLEIQRTEQGDSAMYLCASSPATYEQYFGPGTRLTVT.

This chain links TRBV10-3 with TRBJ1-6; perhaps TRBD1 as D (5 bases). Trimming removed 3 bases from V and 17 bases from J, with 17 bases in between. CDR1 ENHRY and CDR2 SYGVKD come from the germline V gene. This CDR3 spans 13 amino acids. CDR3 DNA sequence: TGTGCCATCAGTGATGGGACCACCCGGACCGTCCACTTT. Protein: CAISDGTTRTVHF.

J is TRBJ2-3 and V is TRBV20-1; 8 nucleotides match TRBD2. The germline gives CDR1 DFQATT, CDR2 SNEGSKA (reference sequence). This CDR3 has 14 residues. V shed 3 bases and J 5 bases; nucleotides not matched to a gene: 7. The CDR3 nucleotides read TGCAGTGCTAGCCCAGCGGGGGCGGGAGATACGCAGTATTTT. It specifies CSASPAGAGDTQYF.

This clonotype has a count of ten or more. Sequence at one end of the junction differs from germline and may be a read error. As DNA, the CDR3 is TGTGCCAGCACCGCGGGACTCCACTACAATGAGCAGCTCTTC. Its translation is CASTAGLHYNEQLF. The genes are TRBV6-5 and TRBJ2-1, with D tentatively TRBD2 (6 bases). The CDR3 runs to 14 residues. In germline, CDR1 is MNHEY, CDR2 SVGAGI.

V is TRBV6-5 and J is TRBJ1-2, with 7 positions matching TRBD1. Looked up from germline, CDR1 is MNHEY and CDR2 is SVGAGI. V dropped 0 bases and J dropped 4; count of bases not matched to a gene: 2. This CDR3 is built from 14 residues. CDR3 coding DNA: TGTGCCAGCAGTTACTCGGGACAGCCCTATGGCTACACCTTC. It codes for CASSYSGQPYGYTF.

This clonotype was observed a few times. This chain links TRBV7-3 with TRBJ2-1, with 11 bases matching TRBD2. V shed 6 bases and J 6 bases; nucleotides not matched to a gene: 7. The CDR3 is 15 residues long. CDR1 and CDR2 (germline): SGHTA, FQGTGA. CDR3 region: CASRLIAGGFNEQFF. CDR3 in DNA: TGTGCCAGCAGACTCATAGCGGGAGGGTTCAATGAGCAGTTCTTC.

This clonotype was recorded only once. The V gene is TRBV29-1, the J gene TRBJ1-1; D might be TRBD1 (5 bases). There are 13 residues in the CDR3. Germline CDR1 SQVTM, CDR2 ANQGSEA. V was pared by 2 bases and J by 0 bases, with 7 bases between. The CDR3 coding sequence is TGCAGCGTTGAACAGGGCATGAACACTGAAGCTTTCTTT. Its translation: CSVEQGMNTEAFF.

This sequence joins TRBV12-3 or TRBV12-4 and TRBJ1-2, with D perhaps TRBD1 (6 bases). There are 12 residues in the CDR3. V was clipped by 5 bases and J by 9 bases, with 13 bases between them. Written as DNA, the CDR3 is TGTGCCAGCAGTATCGGACAGCTGAGCTACACCTTC. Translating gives CASSIGQLSYTF.

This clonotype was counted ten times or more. CDR3 in DNA: TGTGCCAGCAGAAGGACAGGTATGAACACTGAAGCTTTCTTT. Translating gives CASRRTGMNTEAFF. The gene calls are TRBV27 and TRBJ1-1; 7 bases match TRBD1. The germline CDR1 and CDR2 sequences are MNHEY and SMNVEV (reference sequence). The CDR3 extends over 14 amino acids. V shed 6 bases and J 0 bases; nucleotides not matched to a gene: 4.

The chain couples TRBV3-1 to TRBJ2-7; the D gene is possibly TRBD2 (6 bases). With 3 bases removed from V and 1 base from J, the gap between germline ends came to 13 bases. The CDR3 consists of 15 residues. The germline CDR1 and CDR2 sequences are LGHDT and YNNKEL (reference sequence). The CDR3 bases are TGTGCCAGCAGCCAGCGGGAACTACTGTCCTACGAGCAGTACTTC. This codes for CASSQRELLSYEQYF.

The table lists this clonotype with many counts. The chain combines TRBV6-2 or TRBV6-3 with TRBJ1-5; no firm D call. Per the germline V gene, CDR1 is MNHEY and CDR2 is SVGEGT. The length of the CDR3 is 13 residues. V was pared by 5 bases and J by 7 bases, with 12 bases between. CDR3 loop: CASSPLVAQPQHF. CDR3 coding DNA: TGTGCCAGCAGTCCTCTTGTAGCCCAGCCCCAGCATTTT.

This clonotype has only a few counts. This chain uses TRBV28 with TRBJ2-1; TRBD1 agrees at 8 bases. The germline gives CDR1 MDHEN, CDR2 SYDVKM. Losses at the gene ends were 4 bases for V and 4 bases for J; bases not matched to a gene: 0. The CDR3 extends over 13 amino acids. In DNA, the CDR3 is TGTGCCAGCAGTTACAGGGGGTACAATGAGCAGTTCTTC. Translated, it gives CASSYRGYNEQFF.